Sequencing of this TCR beta chain was carried out in a study of blood T cell repertoires in COVID-19. Study details: PBMCs, B-cell-depleted T cells, or T cells were the source of the cDNA or gDNA that made up the material.

Under the authors' procedure: Estimation of nucleated cell counts was performed using reference gene primer amplification. Libraries were prepared by immunoSEQ multiplex PCR; TCRdb keeps only in-frame clonotypes and omits some of them. The DNA gave D and trimming, while V, J and clone size come from that table. The sample lists 200,000 to 250,000 clones; around 90% were seen once. V gave up 0 bases and J gave up 5 bases; unmatched junction bases: 18. In germline, CDR1 is SGDLS, CDR2 YYNGEE. The CDR3 has 19 amino acids. The sequencing sample was made of PBMCs or T cells enriched from blood (not recorded which). The V gene is TRBV9, the J gene TRBJ2-5, with 8 bases identical to TRBD2. The clonotype was recovered from a woman aged 45-65 years with acute COVID-19. The CDR3 nucleotides read TGTGCCAGCAGCGTAGGTGGGGCCGGTCTAGCGGGCACGAGGGAGACCCAGTACTTC. The encoded protein is CASSVGGAGLAGTRETQYF.